This T cell receptor (beta chain) comes out of a study of CXCR3-negative and CXCR3-positive naive CD8 T cells. The CDR3 has 15 amino acids. Per the germline V gene, CDR1 is LNHNV and CDR2 is YYDKDF (reference sequence). The TRB cDNA libraries were prepared by 5' RACE with UMI labels. With the 5' RACE reads reprocessed, TCRdb shows one record per CDR3 protein and no DNA. This sample's table has roughly 100,000 distinct CDR3 sequences. In triplicate, each CD8+ T cell subset was sorted at roughly 330,000 cells per replicate. The sample consisted of naive CXCR3- CD8+ T cells from blood. Subset meaning: CD45RO-CCR7+CD27+CD95- naive CD8+ T cells lacking CXCR3 (TNR3-). The rearrangement joins TRBV15 to TRBJ2-7; no DNA is available, so the TRBD2 call from TCRdb remains unchecked. The receptor was derived from a human donor in good health. Some clones in this sample may be carry-over from other donors' samples. The CDR3 here is CATGTSGRESYEQYF.